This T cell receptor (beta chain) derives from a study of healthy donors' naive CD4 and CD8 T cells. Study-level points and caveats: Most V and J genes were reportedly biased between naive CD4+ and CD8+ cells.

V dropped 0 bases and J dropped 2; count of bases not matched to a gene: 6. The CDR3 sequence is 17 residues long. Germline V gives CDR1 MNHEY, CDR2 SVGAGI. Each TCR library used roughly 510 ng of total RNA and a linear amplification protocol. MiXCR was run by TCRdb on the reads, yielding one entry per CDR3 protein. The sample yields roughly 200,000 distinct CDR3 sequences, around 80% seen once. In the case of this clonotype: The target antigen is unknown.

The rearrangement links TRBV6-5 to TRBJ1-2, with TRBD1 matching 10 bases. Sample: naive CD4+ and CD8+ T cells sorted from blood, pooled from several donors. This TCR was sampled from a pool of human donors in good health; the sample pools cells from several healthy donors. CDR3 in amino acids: CASSYSSPGQGNYGYTF. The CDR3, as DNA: TGTGCCAGCAGTTACTCGTCCCCGGGACAGGGGAACTATGGCTACACCTTC.